The rows below give T cell receptor beta chains drawn from one sample of a study of cytomegalovirus exposure and HLA in healthy donors. TCRdb keeps only in-frame clones here, not all; method: immunoSEQ multiplex PCR. The table shows 150,000 to 200,000 clones, with roughly 80% occurring only once. The sequencing input was PBMCs. These receptors were collected from a man aged 45-65 years in good health and CMV-seropositive. The CDR3 runs from the conserved cysteine through the conserved F or W. A D gene is named only where the DNA matches it firmly. Clone sizes are given selectively: once, few, many, or a class where the clone is expanded.

j_call clone_size d_call cdr3_length v_call cdr3_nt cdr3_aa
TRBJ2-3 . . 14 TRBV6-5 TGTGCCAGCAGTTACAGGACAGACACAGATACGCAGTATTTT CASSYRTDTDTQYF
TRBJ2-7 . TRBD1 15 TRBV6-5 TGTGCCAGCAGTTACTCCAGGGCAGGGGGCGGAGAGCAGTACTTC CASSYSRAGGGEQYF
TRBJ2-5 . TRBD2 15 TRBV6-1 TGTGCCACAAGGGTATCGGGAGGGCCGATAGAGACCCAGTACTTC CATRVSGGPIETQYF
TRBJ1-1 once TRBD1 16 TRBV25-1 TGTGCCAGCAGTGATTGGTCACGACAGGGGGCGAGTGTTGCTTTCTTT CASSDWSRQGASVAFF
TRBJ1-2 . . 12 TRBV19 TGTGCCAGTAGTCCCAGGGAGGGGGGCTACACCTTC CASSPREGGYTF
TRBJ1-1 . . 14 TRBV5-4 TGTGCCAGCACCGCGGCCCCAATGAACACTGAAGCTTTCTTT CASTAAPMNTEAFF
TRBJ2-1 . TRBD2 13 TRBV5-1 TGCGCCAGCAGCTTGAACGGGAGGTATGAGCAGTTCTTC CASSLNGRYEQFF
TRBJ2-3 . . 15 TRBV9 TGTGCCAGCAGCGTAGGGCCGATGAGCACAGATACGCAGTATTTT CASSVGPMSTDTQYF
TRBJ2-1 few . 19 TRBV28 TGTGCCAGCAAAACTAAGCTAAGGCTCCTAAACCCTCGTTCCAATGAGCAGTTCTTC CASKTKLRLLNPRSNEQFF
TRBJ1-5 . . 15 TRBV6-1 TGTGCCAGCAGTGAAAATAGGGGTAGCAATCAGCCCCAGCATTTT CASSENRGSNQPQHF
TRBJ1-2 . . 13 TRBV30 TGTGCCTGGAGCGAAGGGGGGGCGTTTGGCTACACCTTC CAWSEGGAFGYTF
TRBJ2-7 . TRBD2 15 TRBV18 TGTGCCAGCTCACGGACTAGCGGGGGGTCCTACGAGCAGTACTTC CASSRTSGGSYEQYF
TRBJ2-5 . . 11 TRBV5-1 TGCGCCAGCAGCCGAGCGGAGACCCAGTACTTC CASSRAETQYF
TRBJ2-2 . TRBD2 17 TRBV19 TGTGCCAGTAGTATAGGGGGACTAGAAGGGAACACCGGGGAGCTGTTTTTT CASSIGGLEGNTGELFF
TRBJ1-5 . . 16 TRBV6-5 TGTGCCAGCAGTTCGGGGGGGCGCGGAAGCAATCAGCCCCAGCATTTT CASSSGGRGSNQPQHF
TRBJ2-7 . . 15 TRBV10-2 TGCGCCAGCGACGGAAGAGCAGGGGGGAGCTACGAGCAGTACTTC CASDGRAGGSYEQYF